Shown below are 14 T cell receptor beta chains from a single sample sequenced in a study of vaccination and CD4 T cells after COVID-19. CD4+ T cells that had been cultured provided DNA sequenced with the Oncomine TCR Beta short-read assay. TCRdb redid the calling of the PCR reads with MiXCR, one entry per CDR3 protein. The data show about 25,000 distinct CDR3 sequences, 25% to 30% seen once. Time point denoted: late sampling 161 to 241 days after vaccination in a few convalescent patients. The treatment here: approximately 9-day PBMC culture with coronavirus spike peptide pools or control peptides (ViraFEST assay). Their cognate antigens are unknown. Source: CD4+ T cells from blood, cultured in vitro, taken about 7 months after SARS-CoV-2 vaccination. The receptors were sampled from a human donor who had recovered from COVID-19.

V usage is TRBV5-4 and J usage is TRBJ2-1; TRBD1 or TRBD2 may be the D gene (5 bases each). V was pared by 4 bases and J by 0 bases, with 8 bases between. The CDR3 extends over 14 amino acids. Germline V lookup: CDR1 SGHNT, CDR2 YYREEE (reference sequence). CDR3 residues: CASSRGSSYNEQFF. CDR3 sequence (DNA): TGTGCCAGCAGCCGGGGCAGCTCCTACAATGAGCAGTTCTTC.

This clonotype was picked up a small number of times. CDR3 sequence (DNA): TGTGCCAGCAGCCAAACGCCGTGGTCGGGCAGTTGGGTCAATGAGCAGTTCTTC. Translated: CASSQTPWSGSWVNEQFF. This sequence joins TRBV7-9 and TRBJ2-1, with D unresolved. CDR1 and CDR2 from the germline V gene are SEHNR and FQNEAQ (reference sequence). The CDR3 sequence is 18 residues long. V gave up 5 bases and J gave up 6 bases, with 26 bases separating them.

The genes are TRBV27 and TRBJ2-3; 12 positions agree with TRBD1. The CDR3 is made up of 14 amino acids. Germline CDR1 reads MNHEY; CDR2 reads SMNVEV (reference sequence). J lost 6 bases, V lost 10 bases, and 8 bases had no gene match. The CDR3 nucleotides are TGTGCCACGCGGGACAGGGGGCTAGGGGATACGCAGTATTTT. Translating it yields CATRDRGLGDTQYF.

Only a few counts were recorded for this clonotype. J is TRBJ1-2 and V is TRBV28; unclear D gene. This CDR3 is built from 13 residues. V lost 3 bases and J lost 5, with 10 bases in between. Germline CDR1 and CDR2: MDHEN and SYDVKM. The DNA for the CDR3 is TGTGCCAGCAGTTTTCCTGAACTGTATGGCTACACCTTC. Its translation is CASSFPELYGYTF.

The J gene is TRBJ2-3, the V gene TRBV27; 8 bases are shared with TRBD2. Germline V gene data show CDR1 as MNHEY and CDR2 as SMNVEV (reference sequence). Trimming removed 6 bases from V and 1 base from J; junction bases left unmatched: 0. The CDR3 is 13 amino acids. CDR3: CASRTSGTDTQYF. The CDR3 DNA reads TGTGCCAGCAGGACTAGCGGCACAGATACGCAGTATTTT.

This clonotype was seen more than once but under ten times. The V gene is TRBV6-1, the J gene TRBJ1-5; maybe TRBD1 (6 bases). With 3 bases removed from V and 4 bases from J, the gap between germline ends came to 19 bases. Germline values: CDR1 MNHNS, CDR2 SASEGT. The CDR3 has 17 amino acids. In DNA form, the CDR3 reads TGTGCCAGCAGTGATGGGGGCAGGGCTTTCATAAATCAGCCCCAGCATTTT. Translating gives CASSDGGRAFINQPQHF.

This sequence joins TRBV5-5 and TRBJ2-1; perhaps D is TRBD1 or TRBD2 (6 bases each). The germline V gene has CDR1 SGHKS and CDR2 YYEKEE (reference sequence). This CDR3 spans 16 amino acids. Trimming removed 6 bases from V and 2 bases from J, with 18 bases in between. The CDR3 loop reads CASTVRRDTTYNEQFF. The CDR3 nucleotides read TGTGCCAGCACCGTTCGGCGGGACACAACCTACAATGAGCAGTTCTTC.

There are a few counts of this clonotype. V gene TRBV15 combines with J gene TRBJ2-3; D is possibly TRBD1 (5 bases). Germline V gives CDR1 LNHNV, CDR2 YYDKDF (reference sequence). With 0 bases removed from V and 1 base from J, the gap between germline ends came to 14 bases. The CDR3 covers 17 residues. The CDR3 loop reads CATSREGIRGGTDTQYF. In nucleotides, the CDR3 is TGTGCCACCAGCAGAGAAGGGATAAGGGGCGGCACAGATACGCAGTATTTT. Complete variable domain (other parts from reference TRBV15 and TRBJ2-3): DAMVIQNPRYQVTQFGKPVTLSCSQTLNHNVMYWYQQKSSQAPKLLFHYYDKDFNNEADTPDNFQSRRPNTSFCFLDIRSPGLGDTAMYLCATSREGIRGGTDTQYFGPGTRLTVL.

This clonotype was counted a few times. The J gene is TRBJ2-3, the V gene TRBV20-1; no reliable D call. The germline V and J ends were trimmed by 4 bases and 4 bases, with 15 bases remaining between them. The CDR3 length is 14 residues. Germline V gene sequence: CDR1 DFQATT, CDR2 SNEGSKA (reference sequence). The CDR3 DNA follows: TGCAGTGCTAAGCTTTCAGTCCCGGCAGATACGCAGTATTTT. This encodes CSAKLSVPADTQYF.

The chain couples TRBV5-3 to TRBJ2-1; 14 nucleotides agree with TRBD2. TRBV5-3 counts as an open reading frame of uncertain function. V was clipped by 0 bases and J by 6 bases; unmatched bases: 5. The length of the CDR3 is 17 residues. The CDR3 DNA follows: TGTGCCAGAAGCTTGGGACGTGGACTAGCGGGGGGCAATGAGCAGTTCTTC. Translation: CARSLGRGLAGGNEQFF.

This clonotype was seen a handful of times. The chain joins TRBV7-6 to TRBJ2-3; 8 bases match TRBD2. The germline CDR1 and CDR2 sequences are SGHVS and FNYEAQ. The length of the CDR3 is 17 residues. The V segment lost 0 bases and the J segment 0 bases; nucleotides outside the gene matches: 5. This CDR3 reads CASSLAPSGSSTDTQYF. In DNA form, the CDR3 reads TGTGCCAGCAGCTTAGCCCCTAGCGGGTCGAGCACAGATACGCAGTATTTT.

The chain recombines TRBV30 with TRBJ1-5; 12 bases are a match to TRBD1. The junction had 4 bases not matched to a gene; V was cut back by 2 bases and J by 5 bases. CDR1 and CDR2 (germline): GTSNPN, SVGIG (reference sequence). The CDR3 has 15 amino acids. CDR3 nucleotide sequence: TGTGCCTGGAGTCCTGGGACAGGGGGCCATCAGCCCCAGCATTTT. Protein product: CAWSPGTGGHQPQHF.

This clonotype is deemed medium-sized. The J gene is TRBJ2-5, the V gene TRBV20-1, with D perhaps TRBD2 (5 bases). The V and J ends lost 7 bases and 1 base respectively, with 7 bases between them. From germline, CDR1 is DFQATT and CDR2 SNEGSKA (reference sequence). CDR3 length equals 11 residues. CDR3 DNA sequence: TGCAGTGGGGAGATCCAAGAGACCCAGTACTTC. This gives the protein CSGEIQETQYF.

This clonotype showed up just a few times. The chain combines TRBV20-1 with TRBJ2-3; 13 bases are a match to TRBD2. This CDR3 has 15 amino acids. Germline assignment: CDR1 DFQATT and CDR2 SNEGSKA (reference sequence). Trimming at V came to 7 bases and at J to 2 bases, leaving 6 bases not matched to a gene. This chain's CDR3 is CSVQGLAGTTDTQYF. For the CDR3, the DNA is TGCAGTGTTCAGGGACTAGCGGGGACCACAGATACGCAGTATTTT.